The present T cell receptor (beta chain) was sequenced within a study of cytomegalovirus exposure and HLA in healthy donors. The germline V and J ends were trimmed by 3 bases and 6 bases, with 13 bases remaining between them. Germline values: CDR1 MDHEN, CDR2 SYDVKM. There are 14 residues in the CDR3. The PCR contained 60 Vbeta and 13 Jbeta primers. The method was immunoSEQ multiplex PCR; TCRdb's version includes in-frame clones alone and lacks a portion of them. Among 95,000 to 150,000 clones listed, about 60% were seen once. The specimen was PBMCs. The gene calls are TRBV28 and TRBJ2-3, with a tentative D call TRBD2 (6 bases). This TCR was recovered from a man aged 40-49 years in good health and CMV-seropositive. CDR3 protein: CASSFGGRFDTQYF. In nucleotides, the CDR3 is TGTGCCAGCAGTTTTGGGGGGAGATTTGATACGCAGTATTTT.